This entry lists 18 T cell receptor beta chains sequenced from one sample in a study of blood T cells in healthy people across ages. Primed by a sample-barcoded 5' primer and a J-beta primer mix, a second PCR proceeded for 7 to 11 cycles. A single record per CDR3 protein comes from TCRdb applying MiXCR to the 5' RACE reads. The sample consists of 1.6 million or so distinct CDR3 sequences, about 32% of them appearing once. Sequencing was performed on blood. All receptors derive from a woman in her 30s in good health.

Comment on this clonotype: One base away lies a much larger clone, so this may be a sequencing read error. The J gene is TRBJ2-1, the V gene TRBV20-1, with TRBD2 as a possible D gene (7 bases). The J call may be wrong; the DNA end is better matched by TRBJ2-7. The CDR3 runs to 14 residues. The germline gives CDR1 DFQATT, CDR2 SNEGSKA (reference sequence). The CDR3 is CSARRGGPYNEQYF. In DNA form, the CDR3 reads TGCAGTGCTAGAAGGGGGGGGCCCTACAATGAGCAGTACTTC.

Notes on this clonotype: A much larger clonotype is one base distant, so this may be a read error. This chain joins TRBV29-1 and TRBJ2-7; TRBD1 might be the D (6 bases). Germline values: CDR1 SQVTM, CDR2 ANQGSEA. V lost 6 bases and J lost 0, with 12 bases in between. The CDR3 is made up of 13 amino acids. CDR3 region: CSVRDKSSYEQYF. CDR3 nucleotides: TGCAGCGTAAGGGACAAGAGCTCCTACGAGCAGTACTTC.

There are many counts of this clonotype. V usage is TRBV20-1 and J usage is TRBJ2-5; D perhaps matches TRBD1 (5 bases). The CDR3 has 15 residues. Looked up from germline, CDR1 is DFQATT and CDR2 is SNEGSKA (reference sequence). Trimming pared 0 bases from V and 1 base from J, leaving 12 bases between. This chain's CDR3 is CSARDGADIQETQYF. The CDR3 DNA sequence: TGCAGTGCTAGAGATGGGGCGGACATCCAAGAGACCCAGTACTTC.

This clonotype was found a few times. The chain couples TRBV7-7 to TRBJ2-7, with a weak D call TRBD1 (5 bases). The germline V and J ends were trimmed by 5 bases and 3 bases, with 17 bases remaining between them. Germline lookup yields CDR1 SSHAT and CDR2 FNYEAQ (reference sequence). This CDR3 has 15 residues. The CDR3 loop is CASSQGQAPHYEQYF. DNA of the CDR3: TGTGCCAGCAGCCAAGGACAAGCACCTCACTACGAGCAGTACTTC.

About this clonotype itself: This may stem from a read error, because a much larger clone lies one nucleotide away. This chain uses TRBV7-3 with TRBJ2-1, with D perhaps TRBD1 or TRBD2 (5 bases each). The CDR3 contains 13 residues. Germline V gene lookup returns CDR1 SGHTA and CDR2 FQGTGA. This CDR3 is CASSPGPNNKQFF. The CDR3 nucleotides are TGTGCCAGCAGCCCGGGACCAAACAATAAGCAGTTCTTC.

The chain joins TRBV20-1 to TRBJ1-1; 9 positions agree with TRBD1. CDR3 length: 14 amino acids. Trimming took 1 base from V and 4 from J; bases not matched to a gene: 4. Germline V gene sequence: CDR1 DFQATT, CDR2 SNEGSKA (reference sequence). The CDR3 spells CSARGATGGTEAFF. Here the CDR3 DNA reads TGCAGTGCTAGAGGGGCGACAGGGGGCACTGAAGCTTTCTTT.

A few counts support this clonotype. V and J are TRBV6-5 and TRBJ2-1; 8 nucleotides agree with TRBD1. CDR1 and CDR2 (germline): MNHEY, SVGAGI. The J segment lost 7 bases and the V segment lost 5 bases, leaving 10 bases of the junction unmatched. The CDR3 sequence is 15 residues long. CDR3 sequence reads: CASSPPRDRQNEQFF. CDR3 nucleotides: TGTGCCAGCAGTCCCCCCCGGGACAGGCAAAATGAGCAGTTCTTC.

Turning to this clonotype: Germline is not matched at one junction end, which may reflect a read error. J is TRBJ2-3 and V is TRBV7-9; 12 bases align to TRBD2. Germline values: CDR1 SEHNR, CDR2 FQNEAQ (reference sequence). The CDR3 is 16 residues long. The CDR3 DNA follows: TGTGCCAGCAGTCGACTAGCGGGAGTCGAAACAGATACGCGGTATTTT. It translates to CASSRLAGVETDTRYF.

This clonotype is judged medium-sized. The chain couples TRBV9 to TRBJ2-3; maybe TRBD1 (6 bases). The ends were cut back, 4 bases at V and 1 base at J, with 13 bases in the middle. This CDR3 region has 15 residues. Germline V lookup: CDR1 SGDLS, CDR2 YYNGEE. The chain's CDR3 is CASSLIGGRTDTQYF. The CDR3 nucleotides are TGTGCCAGCAGCCTGATAGGGGGACGCACAGATACGCAGTATTTT.

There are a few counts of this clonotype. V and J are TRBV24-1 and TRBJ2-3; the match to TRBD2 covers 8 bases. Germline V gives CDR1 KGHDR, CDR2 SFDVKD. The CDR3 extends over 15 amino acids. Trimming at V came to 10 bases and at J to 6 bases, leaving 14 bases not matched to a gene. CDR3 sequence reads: CATESSGTSVDTQYF. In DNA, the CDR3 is TGTGCCACAGAAAGCTCCGGGACTAGTGTCGATACGCAGTATTTT.

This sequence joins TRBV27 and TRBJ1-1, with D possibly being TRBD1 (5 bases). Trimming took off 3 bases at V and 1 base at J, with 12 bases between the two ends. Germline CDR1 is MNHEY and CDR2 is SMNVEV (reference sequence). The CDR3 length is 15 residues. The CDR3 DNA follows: TGTGCCAGCAGTTTGCTCGGGGCCCCGAACACTGAAGCTTTCTTT. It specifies CASSLLGAPNTEAFF.

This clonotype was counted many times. Here the CDR3 DNA reads TGCAGTGCTAGTGAGCGGGGGGGCTCCTACAATGAGCAGTTCTTC. Translated, it gives CSASERGGSYNEQFF. The V gene is TRBV20-1, the J gene TRBJ2-1; 10 nucleotides match TRBD2. The V gene end was trimmed by 3 bases and the J gene end by 0 bases; junction bases not matched to a gene: 2. The V gene's germline CDR1 is DFQATT and CDR2 SNEGSKA (reference sequence). The length of the CDR3 is 15 residues.

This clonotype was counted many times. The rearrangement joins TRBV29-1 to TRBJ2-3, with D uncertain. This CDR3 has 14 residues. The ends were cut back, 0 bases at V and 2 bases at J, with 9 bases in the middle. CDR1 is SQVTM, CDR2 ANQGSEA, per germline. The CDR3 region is CSVEDTELTDTQYF. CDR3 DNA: TGCAGCGTTGAAGATACAGAGCTCACAGATACGCAGTATTTT.

The CDR3 sequence is CASSLGLVSNEQFF. The CDR3, as DNA: TGTGCCAGCAGTCTGGGACTAGTTTCGAATGAGCAGTTCTTC. This sequence joins TRBV27 and TRBJ2-1, with TRBD2 identical over 8 bases. With V trimmed by 5 bases and J by 7 bases, 7 bases remained unmatched. CDR1 is MNHEY and CDR2 is SMNVEV in the germline V gene (reference sequence). The CDR3 consists of 14 residues.

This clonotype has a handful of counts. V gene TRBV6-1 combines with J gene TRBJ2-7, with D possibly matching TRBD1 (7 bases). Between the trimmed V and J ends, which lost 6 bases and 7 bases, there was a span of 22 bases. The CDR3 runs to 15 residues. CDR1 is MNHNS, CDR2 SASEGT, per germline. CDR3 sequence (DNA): TGTGCCAGCAGCCGGACCAGACAGGGACTTGGTGAGCAGTACTTC. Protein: CASSRTRQGLGEQYF.

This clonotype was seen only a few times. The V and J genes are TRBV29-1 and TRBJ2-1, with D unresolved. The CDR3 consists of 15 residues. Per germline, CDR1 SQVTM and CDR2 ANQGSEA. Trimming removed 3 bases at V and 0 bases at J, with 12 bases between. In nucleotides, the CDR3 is TGCAGCGTTGAGGGGTCTCTCGGCTCCTACAATGAGCAGTTCTTC. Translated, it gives CSVEGSLGSYNEQFF.

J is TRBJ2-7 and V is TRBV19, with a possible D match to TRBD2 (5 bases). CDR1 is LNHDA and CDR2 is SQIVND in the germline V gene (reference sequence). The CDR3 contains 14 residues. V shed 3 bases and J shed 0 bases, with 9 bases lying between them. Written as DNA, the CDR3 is TGTGCCAGTAGTATCCTGGGGAGCTCCTACGAGCAGTACTTC. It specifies CASSILGSSYEQYF.

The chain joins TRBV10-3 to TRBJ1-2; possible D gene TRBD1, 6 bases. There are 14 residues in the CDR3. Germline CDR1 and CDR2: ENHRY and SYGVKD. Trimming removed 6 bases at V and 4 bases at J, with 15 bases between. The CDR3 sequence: CAISGQPFFYGYTF. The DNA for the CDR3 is TGTGCCATCAGCGGACAGCCCTTCTTCTATGGCTACACCTTC.